This T cell receptor (beta chain) was observed in a study of human T cells and chemical hapten exposure. Time point reported: patch test 1, 2 weeks after DPC sensitization. Treatment reported: therapeutic diphenylcyclopropenone sensitization with weekly scalp DPC. In TCRdb, the RACE reads were re-called with MiXCR into one record per CDR3 protein. The table includes 75,000 to 90,000 distinct CDR3 sequences, approximately 8% detected once. CDR1 and CDR2 from the germline V gene are DFQATT and SNEGSKA (reference sequence). The ends were cut back, 3 bases at V and 8 bases at J, with 7 bases in the middle. The CDR3 has 11 amino acids. This clonotype was observed many times.

The J gene is TRBJ1-4, the V gene TRBV20-1; D uncertain. The source material was whole blood, sampled in connection with sensitization to the hapten diphenylcyclopropenone (DPC). The clonotype was recovered from a woman younger than 45 with alopecia areata. Some clones in this sample may be carry-over from other donors' samples. As DNA, the CDR3 is TGCAGTGCTAGTGAGATGGAAAAACTGTTTTTT. Amino acid sequence: CSASEMEKLFF.